This T cell receptor (beta chain) appears in the sequencing data of a study of cytomegalovirus exposure and HLA in healthy donors. Comments on this clone: The junction and the germline gene differ at one end; a read error may be behind it.

The CDR3 loop spans 15 amino acids. Per the germline V gene, CDR1 is SEHNR and CDR2 is FQNEAQ (reference sequence). Vbeta (60) and Jbeta (13) primers were used in the PCR. The data were produced by immunoSEQ multiplex PCR, yet TCRdb's version contains in-frame clones alone and is incomplete. The sample lists 200,000 to 250,000 clones; roughly 80% were seen once. This sequence originates from a man in his forties in good health and CMV-seronegative. Sequenced material: PBMCs. The chain joins TRBV7-9 to TRBJ2-5; D may be TRBD2 (6 bases). Here the CDR3 reads CASSLRLGGRETQYF. Written as DNA, the CDR3 is TGTGCTAGCAGCTTACGGTTGGGAGGCCGTGAGACCCAGTACTTC. Full variable domain (outside the CDR3, taken from reference TRBV7-9 and TRBJ2-5): DTGVSQNPRHKITKRGQNVTFRCDPISEHNRLYWYRQTLGQGPEFLTYFQNEAQLEKSRLLSDRFSAERPKGSFSTLEIQRTEQGDSAMYLCASSLRLGGRETQYFGPGTRLLVL.